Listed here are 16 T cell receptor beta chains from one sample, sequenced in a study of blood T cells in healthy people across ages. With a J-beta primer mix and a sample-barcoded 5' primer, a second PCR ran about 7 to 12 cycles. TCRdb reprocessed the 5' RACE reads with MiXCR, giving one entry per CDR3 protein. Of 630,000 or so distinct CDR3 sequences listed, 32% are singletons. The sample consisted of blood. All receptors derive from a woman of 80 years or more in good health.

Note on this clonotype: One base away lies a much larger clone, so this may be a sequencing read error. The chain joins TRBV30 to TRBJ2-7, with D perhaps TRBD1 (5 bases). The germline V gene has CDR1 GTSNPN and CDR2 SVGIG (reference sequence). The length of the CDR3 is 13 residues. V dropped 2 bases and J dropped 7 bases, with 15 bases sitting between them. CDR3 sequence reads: CAWSKSRADEQYF. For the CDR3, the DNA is TGTGCCTGGAGTAAGTCCAGGGCCGATGAGCAGTACTTC.

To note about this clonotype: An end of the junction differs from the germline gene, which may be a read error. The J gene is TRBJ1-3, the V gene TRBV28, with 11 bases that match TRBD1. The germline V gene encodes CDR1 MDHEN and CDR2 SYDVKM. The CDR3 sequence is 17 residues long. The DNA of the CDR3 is TGTACCAGCAGTTTCGCAGGACAGGGGGCGCCAGGAAACACCATATATTTT. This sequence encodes CTSSFAGQGAPGNTIYF.

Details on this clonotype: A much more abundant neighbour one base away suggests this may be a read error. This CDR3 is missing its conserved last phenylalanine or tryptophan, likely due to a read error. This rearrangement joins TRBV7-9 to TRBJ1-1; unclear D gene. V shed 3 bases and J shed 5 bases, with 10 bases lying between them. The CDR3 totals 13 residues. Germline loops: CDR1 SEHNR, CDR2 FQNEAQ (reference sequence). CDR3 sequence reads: CASSFEGWTEAFC. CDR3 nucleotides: TGTGCCAGCAGCTTTGAGGGTTGGACTGAAGCTTTCTGT.

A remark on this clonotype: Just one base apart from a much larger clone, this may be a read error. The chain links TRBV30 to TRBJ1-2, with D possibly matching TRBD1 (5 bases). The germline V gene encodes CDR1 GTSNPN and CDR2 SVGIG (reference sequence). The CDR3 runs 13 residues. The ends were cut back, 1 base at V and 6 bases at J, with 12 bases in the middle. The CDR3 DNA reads TGTGCCTGGAGTGGACAGCATAGGAATGGCTACACCTTC. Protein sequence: CAWSGQHRNGYTF.

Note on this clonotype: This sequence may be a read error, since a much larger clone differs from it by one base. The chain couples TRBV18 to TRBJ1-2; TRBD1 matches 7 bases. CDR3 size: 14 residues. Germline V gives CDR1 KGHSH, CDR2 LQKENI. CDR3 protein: CASSGQQTNYGHTF. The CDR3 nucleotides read TGTGCCAGCTCGGGACAGCAAACTAACTATGGCCACACCTTC.

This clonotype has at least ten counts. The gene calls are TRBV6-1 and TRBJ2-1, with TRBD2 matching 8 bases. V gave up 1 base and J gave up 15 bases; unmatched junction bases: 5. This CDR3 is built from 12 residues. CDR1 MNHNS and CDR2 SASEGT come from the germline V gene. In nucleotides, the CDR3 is TGTGCCAGCAGTGAAGACCGGACTAGCCCGTTCTTC. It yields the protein CASSEDRTSPFF.

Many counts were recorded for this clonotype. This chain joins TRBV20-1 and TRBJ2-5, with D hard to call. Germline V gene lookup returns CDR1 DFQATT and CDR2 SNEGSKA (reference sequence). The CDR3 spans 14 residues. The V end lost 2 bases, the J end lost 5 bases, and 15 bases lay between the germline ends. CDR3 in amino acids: CSARIQVFGETQYF. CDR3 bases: TGCAGTGCTAGAATTCAGGTTTTCGGGGAGACCCAGTACTTC.

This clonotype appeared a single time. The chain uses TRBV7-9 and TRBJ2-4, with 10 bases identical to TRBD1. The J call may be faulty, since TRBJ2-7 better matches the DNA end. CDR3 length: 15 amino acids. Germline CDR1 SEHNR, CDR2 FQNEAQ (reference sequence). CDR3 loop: CASSLTGQGIHEQYF. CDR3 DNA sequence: TGTGCCAGCAGCTTAACGGGACAGGGGATACACGAGCAGTACTTC.

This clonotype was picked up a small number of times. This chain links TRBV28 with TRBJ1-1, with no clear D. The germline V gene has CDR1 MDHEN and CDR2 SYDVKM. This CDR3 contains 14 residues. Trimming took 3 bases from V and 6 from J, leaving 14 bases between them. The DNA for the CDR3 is TGTGCCAGCAGTTTTGACGTGGGTTGGGCTGAAGCTTTCTTT. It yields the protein CASSFDVGWAEAFF.

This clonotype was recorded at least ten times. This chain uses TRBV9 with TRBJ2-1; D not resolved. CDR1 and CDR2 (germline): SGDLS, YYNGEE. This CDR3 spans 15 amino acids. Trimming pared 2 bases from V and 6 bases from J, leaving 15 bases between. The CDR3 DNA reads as TGTGCCAGCAGCGTGACATCGGAGATTGTCAATGAGCAGTTCTTC. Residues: CASSVTSEIVNEQFF.

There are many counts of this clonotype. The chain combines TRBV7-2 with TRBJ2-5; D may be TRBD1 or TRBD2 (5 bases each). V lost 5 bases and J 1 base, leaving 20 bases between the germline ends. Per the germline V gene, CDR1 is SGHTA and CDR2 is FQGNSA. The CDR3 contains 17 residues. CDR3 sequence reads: CASSLGTGTILQETQYF. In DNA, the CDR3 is TGTGCCAGCAGCCTCGGGACGGGCACGATCCTCCAAGAGACCCAGTACTTC.

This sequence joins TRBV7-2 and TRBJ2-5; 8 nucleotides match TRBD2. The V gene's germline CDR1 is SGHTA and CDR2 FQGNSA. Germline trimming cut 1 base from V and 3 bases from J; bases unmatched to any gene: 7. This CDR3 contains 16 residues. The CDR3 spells CASSLVTAGEEETQYF. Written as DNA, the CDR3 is TGTGCCAGCAGCTTAGTTACAGCGGGGGAGGAAGAGACCCAGTACTTC.

CDR3 nucleotides: TGTGCCAGCAGCGCAGACAGGGTCGGGACTAAAGCTTTCTTT. It codes for CASSADRVGTKAFF. The chain is built from TRBV12-3 or TRBV12-4 and TRBJ1-1, with 7 bases fitting TRBD1. J was trimmed by 9 bases and V by 6 bases; bases with no gene match: 13. The length of the CDR3 is 14 residues.

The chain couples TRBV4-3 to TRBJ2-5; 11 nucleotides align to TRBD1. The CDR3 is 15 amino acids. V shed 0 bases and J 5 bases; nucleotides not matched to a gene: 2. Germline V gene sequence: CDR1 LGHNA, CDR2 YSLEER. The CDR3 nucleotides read TGCGCCAGCAGCCAAGAATGGACAGGGGGCGAGACCCAGTACTTC. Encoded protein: CASSQEWTGGETQYF.

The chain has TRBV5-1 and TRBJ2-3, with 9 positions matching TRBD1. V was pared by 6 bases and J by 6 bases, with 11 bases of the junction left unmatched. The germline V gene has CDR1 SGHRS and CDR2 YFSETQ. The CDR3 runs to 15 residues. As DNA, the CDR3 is TGCGCCAGCACCAGACACAGGGGGCGTTGGGATACGCAGTATTTT. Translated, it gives CASTRHRGRWDTQYF.

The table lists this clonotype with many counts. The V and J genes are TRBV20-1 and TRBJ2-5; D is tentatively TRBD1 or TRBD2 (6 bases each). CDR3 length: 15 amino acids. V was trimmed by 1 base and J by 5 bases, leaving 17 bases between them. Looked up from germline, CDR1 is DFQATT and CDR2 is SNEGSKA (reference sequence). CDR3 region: CSARGGGGNRETQYF. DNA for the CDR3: TGCAGTGCTAGAGGTGGAGGGGGAAATCGTGAGACCCAGTACTTC.